The 12 T cell receptor beta chains below all came from one sample that was sequenced in a study of T cell responses to AZD1222 COVID-19 vaccine. The data were produced by immunoSEQ multiplex PCR, yet TCRdb's version contains in-frame clones alone and is incomplete. The table lists under 95,000 clones, about nine tenths of them singletons, with 6% to 7.5% in the top ten. This material consisted of peripheral blood, taken 28 days after the second AZD1222 dose. The receptors shown here come from an adult who received the AZD1222 COVID-19 vaccine.

The genes are TRBV28 and TRBJ1-2; the D gene is possibly TRBD1 (6 bases). The CDR3 consists of 16 residues. CDR1 and CDR2 from the germline V gene are MDHEN and SYDVKM. Deletions cut 4 bases from V and 2 bases from J, with 17 bases between. This CDR3 is CASSWGGGRWNYGYTF. Here the CDR3 DNA reads TGTGCCAGCAGTTGGGGAGGGGGTAGATGGAACTATGGCTACACCTTC.

The chain joins TRBV28 to TRBJ1-5; D is ambiguous. The CDR3 has 17 residues. Per germline, CDR1 MDHEN and CDR2 SYDVKM. V lost 4 bases and J 4 bases, leaving 20 bases between the germline ends. DNA of the CDR3: TGTGCCAGCAGTTCCGCGACCTCGTGGACGGTGAATCAGCCCCAGCATTTT. It codes for CASSSATSWTVNQPQHF.

This rearrangement joins TRBV5-1 to TRBJ2-7; D gene ambiguous. The V gene's germline CDR1 is SGHRS and CDR2 YFSETQ. The CDR3 has 14 residues. The germline V and J ends were trimmed by 0 bases and 0 bases, with 7 bases remaining between them. The CDR3 sequence is CASSLGISSYEQYF. The CDR3 DNA sequence: TGCGCCAGCAGCTTGGGTATTTCCTCCTACGAGCAGTACTTC.

DNA for the CDR3: TGTGCCAGCAGTGAGTCCCACGGCCGAAGCACAGATACGCAGTATTTT. This gives the protein CASSESHGRSTDTQYF. V and J are TRBV25-1 and TRBJ2-3; D not certain. CDR3 length equals 16 residues. The V and J ends lost 3 bases and 0 bases respectively, with 13 bases between them. CDR1 is MGHDK, CDR2 SYGVNS, per germline.

The V and J genes are TRBV7-6 and TRBJ2-7; 9 bases are a match to TRBD2. Germline loops: CDR1 SGHVS, CDR2 FNYEAQ. V lost 1 base and J lost 7; bases outside the gene matches: 14. This CDR3 spans 17 amino acids. CDR3 protein: CASSLGPTAGGNWEQYF. CDR3 DNA sequence: TGTGCCAGCAGCTTAGGACCCACAGCGGGAGGAAATTGGGAGCAGTACTTC.

The chain recombines TRBV5-5 with TRBJ1-1, with 7 bases aligning to TRBD1. V lost 5 bases and J lost 4; bases outside the gene matches: 11. The CDR3 extends over 15 amino acids. The germline V gene has CDR1 SGHKS and CDR2 YYEKEE (reference sequence). DNA of the CDR3: TGTGCCAGCAGGCCAACAGGGGAGACATTCACTGAAGCTTTCTTT. This codes for CASRPTGETFTEAFF.

This chain uses TRBV2 with TRBJ2-5; 10 bases align to TRBD1. This CDR3 is built from 16 residues. The ends lost 5 bases at V and 3 bases at J; junction bases unmatched: 9. Germline V gene lookup returns CDR1 SNHLY and CDR2 FYNNEI. CDR3 amino acids: CASSSDRGRFEETQYF. DNA for the CDR3: TGTGCCAGCAGTTCTGACAGGGGGCGATTTGAAGAGACCCAGTACTTC.

The gene calls are TRBV6-1 and TRBJ2-7; 7 nucleotides match TRBD2. Germline V lookup: CDR1 MNHNS, CDR2 SASEGT. J was trimmed by 9 bases and V by 3 bases; bases with no gene match: 11. This CDR3 is built from 14 residues. DNA of the CDR3: TGTGCCAGCAGTGACCAGGCACCACCGGGGGGGCAGTACTTC. Translated: CASSDQAPPGGQYF.

The chain employs TRBV29-1 and TRBJ2-1; no reliable D call. Germline-derived CDR1 and CDR2 are SQVTM and ANQGSEA. CDR3 length equals 14 residues. V gave up 7 bases and J gave up 3 bases, with 16 bases separating them. The CDR3 sequence is CSAGGLVIYNEQFF. The CDR3 DNA sequence: TGCAGCGCCGGTGGCTTAGTTATCTACAATGAGCAGTTCTTC.

This clone was counted a few times. The genes are TRBV2 and TRBJ2-7; 9 bases are a match to TRBD1. Trimming removed 6 bases from V and 3 bases from J; junction bases left unmatched: 9. The CDR3 extends over 15 amino acids. CDR1 is SNHLY, CDR2 FYNNEI, per germline. This chain's CDR3 is CASRNRGLLNYEQYF. The CDR3 DNA reads as TGTGCCAGCAGGAACAGGGGGCTACTAAACTACGAGCAGTACTTC.

The chain couples TRBV11-3 to TRBJ1-1; D uncertain. Germline V gene lookup returns CDR1 SGHNT and CDR2 YENEEA. CDR3 size: 13 residues. The V gene lost 3 bases and the J gene lost 5 bases, with 10 bases spanning the gap. This CDR3 is CASSLRVRTEAFF. The CDR3 nucleotides read TGTGCCAGCAGCTTGAGGGTTCGTACTGAAGCTTTCTTT.

The V gene is TRBV12-3 or TRBV12-4, the J gene TRBJ1-6; 7 bases match TRBD1. CDR3 length equals 13 residues. The V and J ends lost 2 bases and 10 bases, in that order; junction bases with no gene match: 2. CDR3 coding DNA: TGTGCCAGCAGTTTAAGGGGGCTATCACCCCTCCACTTT. Its translation: CASSLRGLSPLHF.